The 23 T cell receptor beta chains below come from one sample, sequenced in a study of OX40 agonist ivuxolimab in advanced cancers. Profiling relied on immunoSEQ multiplex PCR, and the TCRdb table lists in-frame clones only, not all of them. The sample shows about 89,000 clones, 85% to 95% of them seen only once. Sequenced here: CD4+ or CD8+ T cells sorted from blood, sampled in a trial of the OX40 agonist ivuxolimab. The receptors originated from an adult with an advanced solid tumor such as melanoma, head and neck, liver or kidney cancer.

This chain links TRBV6-5 with TRBJ2-1; 9 nucleotides align to TRBD2. Germline V gene data show CDR1 as MNHEY and CDR2 as SVGAGI. The CDR3 has 14 residues. After removal of 10 bases from V and 5 bases from J, the junction contained 9 bases not matched to a gene. As DNA, the CDR3 is TGTGCCACCCTGAGGACTAGCGCTCACAATGAGCAGTTCTTC. Its translation is CATLRTSAHNEQFF.

This sequence joins TRBV7-3 and TRBJ2-1; weak D call: TRBD1 (6 bases). Germline CDR1 is SGHTA and CDR2 is FQGTGA. V lost 5 bases and J lost 9, with 14 bases in between. This CDR3 has 13 residues. CDR3 amino acids: CASSPLGQFEQFF. CDR3 bases: TGTGCCAGCAGCCCCCTCGGACAGTTTGAGCAGTTCTTC.

This chain connects TRBV7-9 to TRBJ2-7; 8 bases are shared with TRBD2. The germline gives CDR1 SEHNR, CDR2 FQNEAQ (reference sequence). The CDR3 contains 14 residues. The V gene end was trimmed by 11 bases and the J gene end by 1 base; junction bases not matched to a gene: 10. The CDR3 loop reads CAAGVVAGSYEQYF. The CDR3 coding sequence is TGTGCCGCCGGGGTTGTAGCGGGGTCCTACGAGCAGTACTTC.

The chain combines TRBV5-1 with TRBJ1-6; D ambiguous. The V and J ends lost 1 base and 0 bases respectively, with 14 bases between them. CDR1 is SGHRS and CDR2 is YFSETQ in the germline V gene. The CDR3 is 18 residues long. The DNA for the CDR3 is TGCGCCAGCAGCTTGTCCCTCGGAGCGAGCTCCTATAATTCACCCCTCCACTTT. It translates to CASSLSLGASSYNSPLHF.

This chain connects TRBV28 to TRBJ1-5; no clear D. V was shortened by 5 bases and J by 5 bases, with 7 bases between the two germline ends. From germline, CDR1 is MDHEN and CDR2 SYDVKM. The CDR3 contains 12 residues. DNA for the CDR3: TGTGCCAGCAGTCGACCGTATCAGCCCCAGCATTTT. Protein product: CASSRPYQPQHF.

This rearrangement joins TRBV12-5 to TRBJ2-1; D may be TRBD2 (5 bases). CDR3 length equals 18 residues. The ends were cut back, 2 bases at V and 4 bases at J, with 21 bases in the middle. In germline, CDR1 is LGHNT, CDR2 FRNRAP. The chain's CDR3 is CASGLWGDVGLSYNEQFF. CDR3 nucleotide sequence: TGTGCTAGTGGTTTGTGGGGAGATGTGGGCTTGAGTTACAATGAGCAGTTCTTC.

The CDR3: CAWSWDRGLTDTQYF. Here the CDR3 DNA reads TGTGCCTGGAGCTGGGACAGGGGGCTCACAGATACGCAGTATTTT. The V gene is TRBV30, the J gene TRBJ2-3, with 12 bases identical to TRBD1. The CDR3 is made up of 15 amino acids. CDR1 and CDR2 (germline): GTSNPN, SVGIG (reference sequence). After removal of 3 bases from V and 2 bases from J, the junction contained 3 bases not matched to a gene.

This chain links TRBV7-3 with TRBJ2-1; D is uncertain. The CDR3 has 12 amino acids. Trimming cost V 5 bases and J 9 bases, with 11 bases left between them. The germline V gene encodes CDR1 SGHTA and CDR2 FQGTGA. The CDR3 bases are TGTGCCAGCAGCAAAACGGGCGGTGAGCAGTTCTTC. Protein: CASSKTGGEQFF.

The chain combines TRBV5-4 with TRBJ2-5; TRBD2 matches 11 bases. Germline V gene lookup returns CDR1 SGHNT and CDR2 YYREEE (reference sequence). CDR3 length equals 15 residues. Trimming at V came to 5 bases and at J to 2 bases, leaving 5 bases not matched to a gene. DNA for the CDR3: TGTGCCAGCAGTCCTACTAGCGGGGGACAAGAGACCCAGTACTTC. As protein: CASSPTSGGQETQYF.

This clone was observed a few times. This chain connects TRBV7-9 to TRBJ1-4; the D is unclear. V was trimmed by 1 base and J by 0 bases, leaving 12 bases between them. Germline lookup yields CDR1 SEHNR and CDR2 FQNEAQ (reference sequence). This CDR3 has 17 amino acids. This chain's CDR3 is CASSLVASSATNEKLFF. The CDR3 DNA reads as TGTGCCAGCAGCTTAGTTGCCTCCTCAGCAACTAATGAAAAACTGTTTTTT.

This clone has more than one count but fewer than ten. The CDR3 loop reads CAWTEVTAFF. The CDR3 bases are TGTGCCTGGACCGAGGTTACAGCTTTCTTT. The genes are TRBV30 and TRBJ1-1, with unresolved D. CDR1 is GTSNPN, CDR2 SVGIG, per germline (reference sequence). The CDR3 runs to 10 residues. Trimming shortened V by 4 bases and J by 10 bases, and 10 bases separated the two germline ends.

In its sample, this clone was seen a few times. The rearrangement uses TRBV6-6 and TRBJ2-5; maybe TRBD2 (5 bases). V was cut by 8 bases and J by 5 bases, with 18 bases left in between. Germline V lookup: CDR1 MNHNY, CDR2 SVGAGI (reference sequence). There are 14 residues in the CDR3. The CDR3, as DNA: TGTGCCAGCCGAGCGGCATGGGCGGGCGAGACCCAGTACTTC. Protein: CASRAAWAGETQYF.

The rearrangement joins TRBV19 to TRBJ1-5; TRBD1 agrees at 7 bases. Losses at the gene ends were 4 bases for V and 4 bases for J; bases not matched to a gene: 7. Germline values: CDR1 LNHDA, CDR2 SQIVND (reference sequence). The CDR3 consists of 15 residues. The CDR3 loop is CASSSQGGANQPQHF. As DNA, the CDR3 is TGTGCCAGTAGTAGTCAGGGGGGGGCAAATCAGCCCCAGCATTTT.

This clone has just a few counts. The chain has TRBV5-8 and TRBJ1-2; a possible D gene is TRBD1 (6 bases). The length of the CDR3 is 14 residues. The V and J ends lost 1 base and 6 bases respectively, with 13 bases between them. Germline V gene data show CDR1 as SGHTS and CDR2 as YDEGEE. The chain's CDR3 is CASSLFWGRDGYTF. The CDR3, as DNA: TGTGCCAGCAGCTTGTTTTGGGGGCGAGATGGCTACACCTTC.

This chain links TRBV6-6 with TRBJ1-6; no definite D call. Germline loops: CDR1 MNHNY, CDR2 SVGAGI (reference sequence). Trimming took 5 bases from V and 7 from J, leaving 15 bases between them. The length of the CDR3 is 15 residues. The CDR3 DNA follows: TGTGCCAGCAGTGATCCCCCGGAACCAAATTCACCCCTCCACTTT. It yields the protein CASSDPPEPNSPLHF.

The chain combines TRBV5-5 with TRBJ2-3; D remains ambiguous. The germline V gene encodes CDR1 SGHKS and CDR2 YYEKEE (reference sequence). Deletions cut 0 bases from V and 3 bases from J, with 8 bases between. The length of the CDR3 is 14 residues. CDR3 protein: CASSLGSTTDTQYF. The CDR3 DNA follows: TGTGCCAGCAGCTTGGGTAGTACGACAGATACGCAGTATTTT.

The rearrangement uses TRBV5-6 and TRBJ2-5, with D possibly being TRBD1 (6 bases). CDR3 length: 16 amino acids. CDR1 is SGHDT and CDR2 is YYEEEE in the germline V gene. V was cut by 4 bases and J by 2 bases, with 18 bases left in between. CDR3 in DNA: TGTGCCAGCAGCCAAGGGACATTTCCCTCTCAAGAGACCCAGTACTTC. Its protein product is CASSQGTFPSQETQYF.

The rearrangement uses TRBV19 and TRBJ1-3, with D possibly matching TRBD1 (5 bases). The CDR3 extends over 14 amino acids. The V gene lost 4 bases and the J gene lost 2 bases, with 9 bases spanning the gap. Germline V CDR1 and CDR2: LNHDA, SQIVND (reference sequence). CDR3 amino acids: CASSRGWAGNTIYF. Written as DNA, the CDR3 is TGTGCCAGTAGTAGGGGGTGGGCTGGAAACACCATATATTTT.

The chain uses TRBV29-1 and TRBJ1-2; 8 positions agree with TRBD1. The CDR3 is 13 residues long. With V trimmed by 7 bases and J by 4 bases, 8 bases remained unmatched. Germline loops: CDR1 SQVTM, CDR2 ANQGSEA. The CDR3 here is CSADRGLGYGYTF. The DNA of the CDR3 is TGCAGCGCAGACAGGGGTCTTGGCTATGGCTACACCTTC.

This chain uses TRBV30 with TRBJ2-1; D unclear. This CDR3 contains 10 residues. Germline-derived CDR1 and CDR2 are GTSNPN and SVGIG (reference sequence). Trimming left V 0 bases short and J 10 bases short, with 4 bases between. The CDR3 coding sequence is TGTGCCTGGAGTGTCGACGAGCAGTTCTTC. Its translation is CAWSVDEQFF.

V usage is TRBV2 and J usage is TRBJ2-7, with 7 positions matching TRBD1. Germline loops: CDR1 SNHLY, CDR2 FYNNEI. This CDR3 has 14 amino acids. With 6 bases clipped from V and 3 bases from J, the junction kept 8 bases outside the gene matches. DNA for the CDR3: TGTGCCAGCAGCGAACAGGGACAGTTCTACGAGCAGTACTTC. Protein: CASSEQGQFYEQYF.

The gene calls are TRBV19 and TRBJ2-1; 7 bases agree with TRBD2. J gave up 6 bases and V 11 bases, and 7 bases lay outside the gene matches. Germline V gene lookup returns CDR1 LNHDA and CDR2 SQIVND (reference sequence). This CDR3 has 12 amino acids. The CDR3 nucleotides read TGTGCCCCTGGGGGGGGGACCAATGAGCAGTTCTTC. Its translation: CAPGGGTNEQFF.

The rearrangement uses TRBV7-3 and TRBJ2-1, with 10 nucleotides matching TRBD2. The CDR3 is made up of 19 amino acids. Germline-derived CDR1 and CDR2 are SGHTA and FQGTGA. Trimming took 4 bases from V and 8 from J; bases not matched to a gene: 20. The CDR3 DNA follows: TGTGCCAGCAGCTACAAAAGGAAGGCTAGCGGGAGTTTTGGCGATGAGCAGTTCTTC. This encodes CASSYKRKASGSFGDEQFF. The entire variable domain, with the rest obtained from reference TRBV7-3 and TRBJ2-1, is as follows: GAGVSQTPSNKVTEKGKYVELRCDPISGHTALYWYRQSLGQGPEFLIYFQGTGAADDSGLPNDRFFAVRPEGSVSTLKIQRTERGDSAVYLCASSYKRKASGSFGDEQFFGPGTRLTVL.